The 20 T cell receptor beta chains below come from one sample, sequenced in a study of CD8 T cells in Susac syndrome. Reverse transcription of roughly 0.5 to 1 ug RNA was carried out with random hexamers. TCRdb re-analysed the immunoSEQ multiplex PCR reads in MiXCR, keeping a single row per CDR3 protein. The top ten hold about 0.28% of the sample, which has about 80,000 distinct CDR3 sequences, about 94% seen once. The sequencing sample was made of CD8+ T cells from PBMCs. Receptors originate from a human donor in good health.

J is TRBJ1-2 and V is TRBV6-5; D is ambiguous. Trimming removed 0 bases at V and 5 bases at J, with 10 bases between. The germline V gene encodes CDR1 MNHEY and CDR2 SVGAGI. The CDR3 length is 14 residues. DNA for the CDR3: TGTGCCAGCAGTTACTCCAGCCAGTTTTATGGCTACACCTTC. Translating gives CASSYSSQFYGYTF.

V usage is TRBV5-1 and J usage is TRBJ2-1; perhaps D is TRBD1 or TRBD2 (5 bases each). This CDR3 contains 18 residues. CDR1 SGHRS and CDR2 YFSETQ come from the germline V gene. V lost 0 bases to trimming and J lost 3 bases, with 19 bases between them. CDR3 residues: CASSLETPGPAFYNEQFF. The CDR3 DNA reads as TGCGCCAGCAGCTTGGAGACACCGGGACCAGCCTTCTACAATGAGCAGTTCTTC.

The genes are TRBV5-1 and TRBJ2-1; TRBD1 or TRBD2 may be the D gene (5 bases each). There are 14 residues in the CDR3. With 6 bases removed from V and 3 bases from J, the gap between germline ends came to 13 bases. The V gene's germline CDR1 is SGHRS and CDR2 YFSETQ. The CDR3 is CASTTLGVYNEQFF. Written as DNA, the CDR3 is TGCGCCAGCACCACTTTGGGGGTCTACAATGAGCAGTTCTTC. Variable domain in full (rest from reference TRBV5-1 and TRBJ2-1): KAGVTQTPRYLIKTRGQQVTLSCSPISGHRSVSWYQQTPGQGLQFLFEYFSETQRNKGNFPGRFSGRQFSNSRSEMNVSTLELGDSALYLCASTTLGVYNEQFFGPGTRLTVL.

The J gene is TRBJ1-2, the V gene TRBV2, with D hard to call. Germline V gene sequence: CDR1 SNHLY, CDR2 FYNNEI. Between the trimmed V and J ends, which lost 7 bases and 5 bases, there was a span of 17 bases. The CDR3 is 14 amino acids. CDR3 residues: CASNRAPGTYGYTF. CDR3 in DNA: TGTGCCAGCAATAGAGCGCCCGGAACTTATGGCTACACCTTC.

The rearrangement links TRBV28 to TRBJ2-7; D not resolved. The V and J ends lost 6 bases and 2 bases respectively, with 8 bases between them. The CDR3 sequence is 12 residues long. The germline V gene has CDR1 MDHEN and CDR2 SYDVKM. The CDR3 DNA is TGTGCCAGCAGCTCCTCCCCCTACGAGCAGTACGTC. Its translation: CASSSSPYEQYV.

The chain recombines TRBV19 with TRBJ2-6, with 7 nucleotides matching TRBD1. CDR1 LNHDA and CDR2 SQIVND come from the germline V gene (reference sequence). The CDR3 totals 15 residues. With 6 bases clipped from V and 0 bases from J, the junction kept 2 bases outside the gene matches. CDR3 loop: CASSDRVSGANVLTF. Here the CDR3 DNA reads TGTGCCAGTAGCGACAGGGTCTCTGGGGCCAACGTCCTGACTTTC.

The chain links TRBV27 to TRBJ1-5; no firm D call. The V end lost 6 bases, the J end lost 9 bases, and 15 bases lay between the germline ends. Germline V gene data show CDR1 as MNHEY and CDR2 as SMNVEV (reference sequence). The CDR3 runs to 13 residues. The CDR3 DNA reads TGTGCCAGCAGCCCTCGGGCATATCGGCCCCAGCATTTT. It encodes CASSPRAYRPQHF.

This chain connects TRBV9 to TRBJ1-1, with D perhaps matching TRBD1 (5 bases). This CDR3 spans 14 amino acids. Germline lookup yields CDR1 SGDLS and CDR2 YYNGEE. V was pared by 4 bases and J by 3 bases, with 13 bases between. Here the CDR3 DNA reads TGTGCCAGCAGCCCCCTCCGCAGGGACACTGAAGCTTTCTTT. Encoded protein: CASSPLRRDTEAFF.

CDR3 DNA: TGCGCCAGCAGCCCGGCAGGAGGGGCTGGGACCCAGTACTTC. Translating gives CASSPAGGAGTQYF. This sequence joins TRBV5-1 and TRBJ2-5; D is perhaps TRBD2 (6 bases). CDR1 and CDR2 (germline): SGHRS, YFSETQ. The CDR3 totals 14 residues. The V end was cut by 4 bases, the J end by 7 bases, with 17 bases between.

The rearrangement links TRBV27 to TRBJ1-1, with a possible D match to TRBD1 (6 bases). The CDR3 has 15 residues. V was clipped by 6 bases and J by 0 bases, with 14 bases between them. CDR1 and CDR2 (germline): MNHEY, SMNVEV (reference sequence). The CDR3 loop reads CASRTVDSLNTEAFF. The DNA for the CDR3 is TGTGCCAGCAGGACGGTGGACAGTTTGAACACTGAAGCTTTCTTT.

The V call is TRBV29-1, the J call TRBJ2-1, with TRBD2 matching 8 bases. This CDR3 comprises 16 residues. Germline CDR1 SQVTM, CDR2 ANQGSEA. V gave up 1 base and J gave up 0 bases; unmatched junction bases: 5. CDR3 sequence (DNA): TGCAGCGTTGAAGGTGCGGGAGGACTCTCCTACAATGAGCAGTTCTTC. Amino acid sequence: CSVEGAGGLSYNEQFF.

The gene calls are TRBV7-9 and TRBJ2-7; possibly TRBD2 for D (7 bases). Germline CDR1 and CDR2: SEHNR and FQNEAQ (reference sequence). The CDR3 totals 18 residues. The ends were cut back, 0 bases at V and 7 bases at J, with 25 bases in the middle. Written as DNA, the CDR3 is TGTGCCAGCAGCTTAGCCCCCCCGGGCAGGGGAGGGCCTGGAGAGCAGTACTTC. It specifies CASSLAPPGRGGPGEQYF.

The rearrangement links TRBV4-3 to TRBJ2-7; TRBD1 might be the D (6 bases). The CDR3 is made up of 14 amino acids. V shed 2 bases and J shed 0 bases, with 8 bases lying between them. Germline V gene data show CDR1 as LGHNA and CDR2 as YSLEER. This chain's CDR3 is CASSQYRASYEQYF. Here the CDR3 DNA reads TGCGCCAGCAGCCAATACAGGGCCTCCTACGAGCAGTACTTC.

This chain connects TRBV20-1 to TRBJ2-7; 9 bases are a match to TRBD2. The CDR3 spans 13 residues. The trim removed 6 bases at V and 2 bases at J, leaving 5 bases unmatched. Germline loops: CDR1 DFQATT, CDR2 SNEGSKA (reference sequence). The CDR3 DNA reads as TGCAGTGCCGGACTAGCGTCCCCCTACGAGCAGTACGTC. This gives the protein CSAGLASPYEQYV.

J is TRBJ2-3 and V is TRBV29-1; 7 positions agree with TRBD1. V dropped 6 bases and J dropped 2; count of bases not matched to a gene: 8. The CDR3 has 14 amino acids. Per germline, CDR1 SQVTM and CDR2 ANQGSEA. The CDR3 loop is CSVARDSTTDTQYF. CDR3 nucleotides: TGCAGCGTAGCTCGGGACAGTACCACAGATACGCAGTATTTT.

This clonotype came up once. The CDR3 DNA is TGTGCCAGCAGTTACAGAGGGGCGCGGTCTACTGAAGCTTTCTTT. It yields the protein CASSYRGARSTEAFF. The chain employs TRBV6-2 or TRBV6-3 and TRBJ1-1; D is perhaps TRBD1 (5 bases). CDR1 is MNHEY, CDR2 SVGEGT, per germline. V lost 2 bases and J lost 5, with 15 bases in between. The CDR3 has 15 amino acids.

The V call is TRBV5-6, the J call TRBJ2-7; D possibly corresponds to TRBD1 (6 bases). CDR3 length: 13 residues. V was clipped by 2 bases and J by 6 bases, with 12 bases between them. Germline V gene data show CDR1 as SGHDT and CDR2 as YYEEEE. CDR3 residues: CASSLAGAAEQYV. The CDR3 nucleotides read TGTGCCAGCAGCTTAGCAGGGGCCGCCGAGCAGTACGTC.

The chain joins TRBV12-3 or TRBV12-4 to TRBJ2-1; 11 bases line up with TRBD2. Trimming cost V 3 bases and J 0 bases; bases outside gene matches: 7. This CDR3 is 18 amino acids long. The DNA for the CDR3 is TGTGCCAGCAGTTTCCTAGCGGGGGGTCTCAGCTCCTACAATGAGCAGTTCTTC. Its translation is CASSFLAGGLSSYNEQFF.

This clonotype was observed once. This rearrangement joins TRBV3-1 to TRBJ1-4; possible D gene TRBD1, 6 bases. The CDR3 is made up of 17 amino acids. Germline V gene lookup returns CDR1 LGHDT and CDR2 YNNKEL (reference sequence). The V end lost 3 bases, the J end lost 4 bases, and 18 bases lay between the germline ends. For the CDR3, the DNA is TGTGCCAGCAGCCAGTTTCCCTCAGGGGCGCTTAATGAAAAACTGTTTTTT. It encodes CASSQFPSGALNEKLFF.

This rearrangement joins TRBV12-3 or TRBV12-4 to TRBJ2-3; D is unresolved. The CDR3 is 14 amino acids. Trimming took off 4 bases at V and 0 bases at J, with 8 bases between the two ends. CDR3 DNA: TGTGCCAGCAGTTACCCTTGGAGCACAGATACGCAGTATTTT. It encodes CASSYPWSTDTQYF.